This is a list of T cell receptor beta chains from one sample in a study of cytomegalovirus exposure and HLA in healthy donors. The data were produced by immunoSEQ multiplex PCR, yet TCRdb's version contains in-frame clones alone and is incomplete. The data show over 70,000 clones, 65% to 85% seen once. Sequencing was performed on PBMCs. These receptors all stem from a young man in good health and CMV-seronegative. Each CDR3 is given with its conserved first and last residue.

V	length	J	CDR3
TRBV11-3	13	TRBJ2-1	CASSSFRGNEQFF
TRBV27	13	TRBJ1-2	CASSRQGNYGYTF
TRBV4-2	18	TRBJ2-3	CASSQGASGGRGTDTQYF
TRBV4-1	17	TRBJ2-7	CASSHPPASGGAYEQYF
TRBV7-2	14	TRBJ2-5	CASSLDPTSETQYF
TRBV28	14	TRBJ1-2	CASSLYEANYGYTF
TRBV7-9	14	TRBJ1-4	CSSSRQGGLQKLFF
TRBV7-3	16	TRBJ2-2	CASSPKTSMDTGELFF
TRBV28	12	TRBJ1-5	CATRSSNQPQHF
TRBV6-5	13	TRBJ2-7	CASSLGQGPEQYF
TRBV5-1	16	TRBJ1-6	CASSGEPGSHNSPLHF
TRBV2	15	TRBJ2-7	CASTLGQGGTYEQYF
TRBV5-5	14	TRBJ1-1	CASSLATSSTEAFF
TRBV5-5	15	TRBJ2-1	CASSLKRGGLNEQFF
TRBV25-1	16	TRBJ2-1	CASSVASGGSYNEQFF